The 10 T cell receptor beta chains below come from one sample, sequenced in a study of human T cells and chemical hapten exposure. TCRdb analysed the 5' RACE reads with MiXCR anew, one entry per CDR3 protein. The sample has under 100,000 distinct CDR3 sequences; approximately 16% are singletons. Unfractionated whole blood yielded total RNA. Receptors were obtained from a female donor in good health.

CDR3 loop: CSARGAQPGGSPLHF. The CDR3 DNA sequence: TGCAGTGCTAGAGGAGCCCAGCCGGGGGGTTCACCCCTCCACTTT. V is TRBV20-1 and J is TRBJ1-6; tentatively, D is TRBD1 (5 bases). V lost 1 base, J lost 9 bases, and 16 bases lay in between. Germline values: CDR1 DFQATT, CDR2 SNEGSKA (reference sequence). CDR3 length equals 15 residues.

This clonotype was picked up a small number of times. The chain is built from TRBV11-2 and TRBJ1-2, with unresolved D. The CDR3 has 14 amino acids. With 5 bases removed from V and 4 bases from J, the gap between germline ends came to 14 bases. The germline V gene has CDR1 SGHAT and CDR2 FQNNGV. CDR3 in amino acids: CASSPDPGAYGYTF. The CDR3 DNA is TGTGCCAGCAGCCCGGATCCGGGCGCCTATGGCTACACCTTC.

This clonotype was seen only a few times. The rearrangement joins TRBV6-1 to TRBJ1-2; D gene uncertain. The germline V gene encodes CDR1 MNHNS and CDR2 SASEGT. The CDR3 covers 14 residues. V gave up 2 bases and J gave up 5 bases, with 12 bases separating them. The DNA for the CDR3 is TGTGCCAGCAGTGAATTTACGGAGACATATGGCTACACCTTC. This encodes CASSEFTETYGYTF.

This sequence joins TRBV2 and TRBJ2-7, with TRBD2 as a possible D gene (6 bases). CDR3 length: 13 amino acids. V was clipped by 8 bases and J by 2 bases, with 13 bases between them. Germline-derived CDR1 and CDR2 are SNHLY and FYNNEI. Here the CDR3 reads CASLAGSTYEQYF. In DNA form, the CDR3 reads TGTGCCAGCCTTGCGGGGAGCACCTACGAGCAGTACTTC.

The J gene is TRBJ2-7, the V gene TRBV28, with TRBD2 matching over 12 bases. V shed 2 bases and J 4 bases; nucleotides not matched to a gene: 9. The CDR3 length is 17 residues. The germline V gene has CDR1 MDHEN and CDR2 SYDVKM. The CDR3 DNA reads as TGTGCCAGCAGTTTAGGGTCTAGCGGGAGGGTCGTGTACGAGCAGTACTTC. Translated, it gives CASSLGSSGRVVYEQYF.

The rearrangement uses TRBV3-1 and TRBJ1-6; 7 bases are a match to TRBD1. The CDR3 is 14 amino acids. Looked up from germline, CDR1 is LGHDT and CDR2 is YNNKEL (reference sequence). V lost 2 bases and J lost 7; bases outside the gene matches: 2. CDR3: CASSQRQGNSPLHF. The CDR3 DNA reads TGTGCCAGCAGCCAAAGACAGGGAAATTCACCCCTCCACTTT.

This chain links TRBV5-4 with TRBJ1-4; 9 bases match TRBD1. This CDR3 has 15 amino acids. The V gene end was trimmed by 5 bases and the J gene end by 8 bases; junction bases not matched to a gene: 10. From germline, CDR1 is SGHNT and CDR2 YYREEE (reference sequence). The CDR3 sequence is CASSPTGGGEEKLFF. Written as DNA, the CDR3 is TGTGCCAGCAGTCCTACAGGGGGCGGTGAGGAAAAACTGTTTTTT.

The chain is built from TRBV29-1 and TRBJ1-1; D call uncertain. Trimming cost V 0 bases and J 2 bases, with 13 bases left between them. The CDR3 has 15 residues. CDR1 and CDR2 from the germline V gene are SQVTM and ANQGSEA. CDR3: CSVEDRASPNTEAFF. CDR3 sequence (DNA): TGCAGCGTTGAAGATAGGGCTTCCCCAAACACTGAAGCTTTCTTT.

V gene TRBV28 combines with J gene TRBJ1-1, with 10 bases identical to TRBD1. Germline assignment: CDR1 MDHEN and CDR2 SYDVKM. This CDR3 comprises 14 residues. The V and J ends lost 6 bases and 7 bases, in that order; junction bases with no gene match: 8. CDR3 sequence reads: CASRTGGGLGEAFF. The CDR3 DNA follows: TGTGCCAGCAGGACAGGGGGCGGTCTCGGTGAAGCTTTCTTT.

The rearrangement joins TRBV29-1 to TRBJ1-1; D might be TRBD1 (5 bases). Germline V gives CDR1 SQVTM, CDR2 ANQGSEA. V lost 4 bases and J lost 5, with 14 bases in between. This CDR3 is 13 amino acids long. CDR3 in DNA: TGCAGCGTTGCTGGGGGTGGACGAACTGAAGCTTTCTTT. Translation gives CSVAGGGRTEAFF.